This TCR beta chain derives from a study of regulatory T cells in long-lasting Graves disease. The sample's time point: newly diagnosed GD, antithyroid drugs for less than 3 months. Following extraction of RNA from PBMCs, that RNA was used to make the TCR library. Looked up from germline, CDR1 is LNHDA and CDR2 is SQIVND (reference sequence). The CDR3 is 17 amino acids. The trim removed 3 bases at V and 4 bases at J, leaving 14 bases unmatched. Arm-PCR of CDR3 regions and iRepertoire HTBI primers were the basis on which TCR beta libraries were built. TCRdb reprocessed the multiplex PCR reads with MiXCR, giving one entry per CDR3 protein. Among about 440,000 distinct CDR3 sequences, about 16% were seen once, and the ten largest hold 15% to 20%. The sample was also reused in another study, on T cells in Graves' hyperthyroidism and ophthalmopathy.

The sequence was obtained from a woman in her twenties or thirties with Graves disease. The source was peripheral blood mononuclear cells (PBMCs), collected at new diagnosis, from a patient treated with antithyroid drugs. The V call is TRBV19, the J call TRBJ1-2; 7 bases match TRBD1. The CDR3 reads CASSITPGRGIGYGYTF. In DNA, the CDR3 is TGTGCCAGTAGTATTACCCCTGGCAGGGGGATTGGCTATGGCTACACCTTC.